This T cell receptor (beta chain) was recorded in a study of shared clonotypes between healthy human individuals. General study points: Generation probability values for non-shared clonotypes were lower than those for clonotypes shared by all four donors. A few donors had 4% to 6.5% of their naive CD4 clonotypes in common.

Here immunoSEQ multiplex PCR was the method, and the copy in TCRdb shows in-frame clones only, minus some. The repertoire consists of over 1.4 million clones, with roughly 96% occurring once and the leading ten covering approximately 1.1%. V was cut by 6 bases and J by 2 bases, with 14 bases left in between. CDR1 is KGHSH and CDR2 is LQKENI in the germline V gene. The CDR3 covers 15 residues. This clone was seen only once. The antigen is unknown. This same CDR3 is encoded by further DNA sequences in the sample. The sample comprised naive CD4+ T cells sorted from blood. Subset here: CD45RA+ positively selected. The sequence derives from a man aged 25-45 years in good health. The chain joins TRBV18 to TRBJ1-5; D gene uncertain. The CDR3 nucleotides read TGTGCCAGCTCTCCCTCTCGGGGAGGCAATCAGCCCCAGCATTTT. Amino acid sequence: CASSPSRGGNQPQHF.